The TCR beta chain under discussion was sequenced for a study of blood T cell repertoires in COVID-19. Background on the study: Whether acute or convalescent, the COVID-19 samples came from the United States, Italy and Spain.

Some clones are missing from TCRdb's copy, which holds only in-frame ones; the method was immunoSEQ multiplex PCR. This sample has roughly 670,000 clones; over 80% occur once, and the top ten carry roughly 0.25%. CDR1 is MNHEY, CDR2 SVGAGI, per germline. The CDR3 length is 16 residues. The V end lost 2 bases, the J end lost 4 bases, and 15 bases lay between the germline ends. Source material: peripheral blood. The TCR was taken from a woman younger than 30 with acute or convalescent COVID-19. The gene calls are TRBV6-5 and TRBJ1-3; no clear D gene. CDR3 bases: TGTGCCAGCAGTTACGGAGGCCCCGGTAACGGAAACACCATATATTTT. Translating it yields CASSYGGPGNGNTIYF.